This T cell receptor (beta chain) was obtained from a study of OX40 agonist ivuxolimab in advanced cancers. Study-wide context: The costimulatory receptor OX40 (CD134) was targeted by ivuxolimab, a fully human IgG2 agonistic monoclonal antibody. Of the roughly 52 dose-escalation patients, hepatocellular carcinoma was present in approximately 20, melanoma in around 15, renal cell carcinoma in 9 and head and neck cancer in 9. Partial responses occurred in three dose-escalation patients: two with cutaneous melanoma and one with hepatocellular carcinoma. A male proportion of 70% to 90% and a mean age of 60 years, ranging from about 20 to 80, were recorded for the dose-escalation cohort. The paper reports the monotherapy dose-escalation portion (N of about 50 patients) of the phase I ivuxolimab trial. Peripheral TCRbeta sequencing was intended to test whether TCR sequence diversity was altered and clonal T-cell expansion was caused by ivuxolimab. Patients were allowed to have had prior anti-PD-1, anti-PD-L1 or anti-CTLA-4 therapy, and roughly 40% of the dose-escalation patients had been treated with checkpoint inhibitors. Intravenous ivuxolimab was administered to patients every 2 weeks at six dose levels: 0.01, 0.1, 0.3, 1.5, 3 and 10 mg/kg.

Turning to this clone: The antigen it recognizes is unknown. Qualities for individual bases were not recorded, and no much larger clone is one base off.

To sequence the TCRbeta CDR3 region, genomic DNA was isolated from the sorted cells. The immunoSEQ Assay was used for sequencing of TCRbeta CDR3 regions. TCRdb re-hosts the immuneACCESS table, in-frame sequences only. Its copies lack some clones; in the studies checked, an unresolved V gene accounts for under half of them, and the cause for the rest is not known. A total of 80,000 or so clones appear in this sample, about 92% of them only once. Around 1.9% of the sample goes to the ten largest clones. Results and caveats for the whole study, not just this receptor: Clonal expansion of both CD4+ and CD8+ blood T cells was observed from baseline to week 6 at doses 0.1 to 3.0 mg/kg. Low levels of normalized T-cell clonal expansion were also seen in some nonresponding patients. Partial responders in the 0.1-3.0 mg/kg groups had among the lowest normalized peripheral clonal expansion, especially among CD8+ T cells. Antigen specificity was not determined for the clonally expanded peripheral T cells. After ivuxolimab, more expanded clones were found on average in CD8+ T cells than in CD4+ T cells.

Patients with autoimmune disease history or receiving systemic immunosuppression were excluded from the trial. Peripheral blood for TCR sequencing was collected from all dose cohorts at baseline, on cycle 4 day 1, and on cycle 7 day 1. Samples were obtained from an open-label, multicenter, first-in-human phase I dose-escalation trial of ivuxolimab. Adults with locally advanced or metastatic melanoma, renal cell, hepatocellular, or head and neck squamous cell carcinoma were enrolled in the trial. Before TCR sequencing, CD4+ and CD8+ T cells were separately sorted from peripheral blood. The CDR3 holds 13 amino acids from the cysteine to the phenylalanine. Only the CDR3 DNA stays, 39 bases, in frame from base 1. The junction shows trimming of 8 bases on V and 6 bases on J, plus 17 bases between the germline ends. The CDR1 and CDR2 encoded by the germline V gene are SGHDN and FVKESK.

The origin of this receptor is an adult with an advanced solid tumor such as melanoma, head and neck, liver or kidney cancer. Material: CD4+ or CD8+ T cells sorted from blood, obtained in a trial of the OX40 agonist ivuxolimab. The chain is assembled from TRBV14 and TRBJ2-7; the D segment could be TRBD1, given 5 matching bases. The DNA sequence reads TGTGCCAGCGCGGCCAGGGTTGTTGGCGAGCAGTACTTC. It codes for CASAARVVGEQYF. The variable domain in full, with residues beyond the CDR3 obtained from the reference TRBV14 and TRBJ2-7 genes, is EAGVTQFPSHSVIEKGQTVTLRCDPISGHDNLYWYRRVMGKEIKFLLHFVKESKQDESGMPNNRFLAERTGGTYSTLKVQPAELEDSGVYFCASAARVVGEQYFGPGTRLTVT.